The 19 T cell receptor beta chains below come from one sample, sequenced in a study of blood T cells in healthy people across ages. Primers used in a second PCR of about 7 to 12 cycles were a sample-barcoded 5' primer and a J-beta primer mix. MiXCR was run by TCRdb on the 5' RACE reads, yielding one entry per CDR3 protein. In the table there are about 1,000,000 distinct CDR3 sequences, more than 35% of which are singletons. The material sequenced was blood. These receptors all come from a woman aged 55-75 years in good health.

Details on this clonotype: A much bigger clone sits one base away, suggesting this may be a read error. The CDR3 region is CSANRIRGARVDEQYF. CDR3 nucleotide sequence: TGCAGTGCTAATAGGATCCGGGGCGCGAGAGTCGACGAGCAGTACTTC. V is TRBV20-1 and J is TRBJ2-7; D tentatively reads TRBD1 or TRBD2 (5 bases each). Germline-derived CDR1 and CDR2 are DFQATT and SNEGSKA (reference sequence). The CDR3 has 16 residues. Trimming left V 4 bases short and J 5 bases short, with 24 bases between.

This clonotype came up a few times. CDR3 residues: CASSLGHGSGRYNEQFF. CDR3 sequence (DNA): TGTGCCAGCAGCTTAGGGCATGGTAGCGGGAGATACAATGAGCAGTTCTTC. The V call is TRBV11-2, the J call TRBJ2-1; TRBD2 matches 9 bases. The CDR3 spans 17 residues. Trimming at V came to 1 base and at J to 4 bases, leaving 8 bases not matched to a gene. The germline CDR1 and CDR2 sequences are SGHAT and FQNNGV.

This clonotype was detected only a few times. The V call is TRBV27, the J call TRBJ2-7; TRBD2 matches 8 bases. Germline V CDR1 and CDR2: MNHEY, SMNVEV (reference sequence). With V trimmed by 10 bases and J by 5 bases, 13 bases remained unmatched. This CDR3 contains 14 residues. CDR3 nucleotides: TGTGCCACCCAACTAGCGGCCGTGGGCCACGAGCAGTACTTC. Its translation is CATQLAAVGHEQYF.

The V gene is TRBV27, the J gene TRBJ2-5; 7 bases agree with TRBD1. V lost 4 bases and J lost 5; bases outside the gene matches: 10. CDR3 size: 15 residues. The germline gives CDR1 MNHEY, CDR2 SMNVEV (reference sequence). CDR3 in DNA: TGTGCCAGCAGTTCTCGACAGGGCTGGTCGGAGACCCAGTACTTC. Amino acids: CASSSRQGWSETQYF.

CDR3 nucleotides: TGCGCCAGCAGCTTGGTGGCTAGCGGGAAGGGTCCAGATACGCAGTATTTT. Translating it yields CASSLVASGKGPDTQYF. J is TRBJ2-3 and V is TRBV5-1; 9 nucleotides line up with TRBD2. Trimming removed 0 bases from V and 4 bases from J; junction bases left unmatched: 9. The CDR3 totals 17 residues. CDR1 is SGHRS, CDR2 YFSETQ, per germline.

This chain joins TRBV20-1 and TRBJ2-5; TRBD2 aligns across 7 bases. The CDR3 runs 15 residues. The J segment lost 2 bases and the V segment lost 0 bases, leaving 6 bases of the junction unmatched. Looked up from germline, CDR1 is DFQATT and CDR2 is SNEGSKA (reference sequence). The CDR3 nucleotides read TGCAGTGCTAGAGATGGTTGGACTAGTCAAGAGACCCAGTACTTC. It encodes CSARDGWTSQETQYF.

This chain uses TRBV25-1 with TRBJ1-2; 12 bases are a match to TRBD1. Germline CDR1 and CDR2: MGHDK and SYGVNS. The CDR3 has 16 residues. J was trimmed by 5 bases and V by 3 bases; bases with no gene match: 7. CDR3 amino acids: CASSDGGTGGWYGYTF. The CDR3 coding sequence is TGTGCCAGCAGTGATGGGGGGACAGGGGGCTGGTATGGCTACACCTTC.

The genes are TRBV12-3 or TRBV12-4 and TRBJ2-1, with D unresolved. The V end was cut by 3 bases, the J end by 8 bases, with 8 bases between. There are 12 residues in the CDR3. CDR3 sequence (DNA): TGTGCCAGCAGTTTGATGGGCCATGAGCAGTTCTTC. It yields the protein CASSLMGHEQFF.

The chain links TRBV14 to TRBJ2-3; TRBD1 matches 7 bases. Germline V gene data show CDR1 as SGHDN and CDR2 as FVKESK. This CDR3 spans 16 amino acids. The J segment lost 3 bases and the V segment lost 0 bases, leaving 6 bases of the junction unmatched. In DNA form, the CDR3 reads TGTGCCAGCAGCCAAGAAAAGACAGGGCATACAGATACGCAGTATTTT. This encodes CASSQEKTGHTDTQYF. The full variable domain, completed using reference TRBV14 and TRBJ2-3, is EAGVTQFPSHSVIEKGQTVTLRCDPISGHDNLYWYRRVMGKEIKFLLHFVKESKQDESGMPNNRFLAERTGGTYSTLKVQPAELEDSGVYFCASSQEKTGHTDTQYFGPGTRLTVL.

The chain employs TRBV2 and TRBJ2-2; TRBD2 aligns across 7 bases. This CDR3 has 14 residues. Germline CDR1 and CDR2: SNHLY and FYNNEI. The junction had 6 bases not matched to a gene; V was cut back by 6 bases and J by 5 bases. CDR3 nucleotide sequence: TGTGCCAGCAGCCTCTCACTAGCGACCGGGGAGCTGTTTTTT. This sequence encodes CASSLSLATGELFF.

Notes on this clonotype: Sequence at one end of the junction differs from germline and may be a read error. V gene TRBV10-2 combines with J gene TRBJ2-7; 9 bases are shared with TRBD1. Looked up from germline, CDR1 is WSHSY and CDR2 is SAAADI. The CDR3 totals 12 residues. CDR3 in amino acids: CASKTGGYGQYF. The CDR3 DNA sequence: TGCGCCAGCAAGACAGGGGGTTACGGGCAGTACTTC.

The rearrangement uses TRBV24-1 and TRBJ2-1; a weak D match, TRBD2 (6 bases). CDR1 is KGHDR and CDR2 is SFDVKD in the germline V gene. V shed 3 bases and J shed 0 bases, with 14 bases lying between them. The CDR3 consists of 17 residues. The CDR3 DNA follows: TGTGCCACCAGTGATCCGGGACTGACAAGCTCCTACAATGAGCAGTTCTTC. Protein sequence: CATSDPGLTSSYNEQFF.

This clonotype was counted once. The rearrangement joins TRBV6-5 to TRBJ2-7; 11 bases line up with TRBD2. The CDR3 contains 15 residues. Germline V gene lookup returns CDR1 MNHEY and CDR2 SVGAGI. Trimming at V came to 0 bases and at J to 6 bases, leaving 4 bases not matched to a gene. CDR3 protein: CASSYSRLAGGEQYF. CDR3 bases: TGTGCCAGCAGTTACTCGAGGCTAGCGGGAGGCGAGCAGTACTTC.

V usage is TRBV20-1 and J usage is TRBJ2-7; D possibly matches TRBD1 or TRBD2 (6 bases each). The J call is doubtful: the DNA matches TRBJ2-5 better. Looked up from germline, CDR1 is DFQATT and CDR2 is SNEGSKA (reference sequence). The CDR3 is 14 amino acids. The DNA of the CDR3 is TGCAGTACCTCCTTCAACAGGGCGGGGGAGACCCAGTACTTC. This encodes CSTSFNRAGETQYF.

The CDR3: CASSSPPTRGPGNSYEQYF. CDR3 nucleotides: TGTGCCAGCAGCTCCCCGCCCACCAGGGGGCCTGGTAACTCCTACGAGCAGTACTTC. This chain connects TRBV7-4 to TRBJ2-7; 8 positions match TRBD1. Unmatched junction bases numbered 17, after V lost 4 bases and J lost 0 bases. The CDR3 loop spans 19 amino acids. Germline lookup yields CDR1 SGHVT and CDR2 SQSDAQ.

As concerns this clonotype: A much larger clone lies a single base off, so this may be a read error. The chain recombines TRBV27 with TRBJ2-3, with TRBD1 matching 10 bases. CDR3 size: 15 residues. Germline V gives CDR1 MNHEY, CDR2 SMNVEV (reference sequence). As DNA, the CDR3 is TGTGCCGGCAGTAAACGACAGGGGGCGACAGATACGCAGTATTTT. Residues: CAGSKRQGATDTQYF.

V gene TRBV20-1 combines with J gene TRBJ1-6; no firm D call. Trimming pared 3 bases from V and 2 bases from J, leaving 17 bases between. From germline, CDR1 is DFQATT and CDR2 SNEGSKA (reference sequence). The CDR3 has 17 amino acids. CDR3 sequence: CSASRLNLTAYNSPLHF. The CDR3 coding sequence is TGCAGTGCTAGTCGGTTGAACCTAACCGCCTATAATTCACCCCTCCACTTT.

This chain uses TRBV27 with TRBJ1-1, with 8 bases that match TRBD1. The V segment lost 5 bases and the J segment 1 base; nucleotides outside the gene matches: 6. The V gene's germline CDR1 is MNHEY and CDR2 SMNVEV (reference sequence). The CDR3 totals 15 residues. CDR3 sequence: CASSPWTGTNTEAFF. The CDR3 DNA sequence: TGTGCCAGCAGTCCCTGGACAGGGACGAACACTGAAGCTTTCTTT.

The chain uses TRBV5-6 and TRBJ2-1, with TRBD2 matching over 10 bases. Germline V gene sequence: CDR1 SGHDT, CDR2 YYEEEE. The CDR3 loop spans 15 amino acids. V shed 1 base and J 8 bases; nucleotides not matched to a gene: 6. For the CDR3, the DNA is TGTGCCAGCAGCTTGCCTAGCGGGAGTTCGGATGAGCAGTTCTTC. Translating gives CASSLPSGSSDEQFF.